Following are 22 T cell receptor beta chains from one sample sequenced in a study of blood T cell repertoires in COVID-19. The data were produced by immunoSEQ multiplex PCR, yet TCRdb's version contains in-frame clones alone and is incomplete. The sample shows some 70,000 clones, about 88% of them seen only once. What was sequenced was peripheral blood. The receptors stem from a man aged 45-60 years with active COVID-19.

The CDR3 loop reads CAWSAVGPITDTQYF. In nucleotides, the CDR3 is TGTGCCTGGAGTGCGGTGGGGCCGATCACAGATACGCAGTATTTT. The chain joins TRBV30 to TRBJ2-3; D perhaps matches TRBD1 (5 bases). Between the trimmed V and J ends, which lost 1 base and 2 bases, there was a span of 13 bases. There are 15 residues in the CDR3. Germline V lookup: CDR1 GTSNPN, CDR2 SVGIG (reference sequence).

This chain links TRBV30 with TRBJ1-5; unclear D gene. The CDR3 consists of 13 residues. V dropped 0 bases and J dropped 5 bases, with 8 bases sitting between them. In germline, CDR1 is GTSNPN, CDR2 SVGIG (reference sequence). Written as DNA, the CDR3 is TGTGCCTGGAGTGTACGCAGCGATCAGCCCCAGCATTTT. Encoded protein: CAWSVRSDQPQHF. Together with reference TRBV30 and TRBJ1-5, the CDR3 gives the full variable domain: SQTIHQWPATLVQPVGSPLSLECTVEGTSNPNLYWYRQAAGRGLQLLFYSVGIGQISSEVPQNLSASRPQDRQFILSSKKLLLSDSGFYLCAWSVRSDQPQHFGDGTRLSIL.

The CDR3 nucleotides read TGCGCCAGCAGCTTGGGTAGCGGGGGTTCTGGAAACACCATATATTTT. Translated: CASSLGSGGSGNTIYF. This rearrangement joins TRBV5-1 to TRBJ1-3; D is possibly TRBD1 (5 bases). Trimming cost V 0 bases and J 1 base, with 11 bases left between them. Per germline, CDR1 SGHRS and CDR2 YFSETQ. The CDR3 contains 16 residues.

The chain joins TRBV11-2 to TRBJ1-3; D ambiguous. The CDR3 is made up of 13 amino acids. Trimming left V 6 bases short and J 0 bases short, with 6 bases between. Germline V gene sequence: CDR1 SGHAT, CDR2 FQNNGV. The CDR3 sequence is CASSLSSGNTIYF. CDR3 nucleotides: TGTGCCAGCAGTTTGAGCTCTGGAAACACCATATATTTT.

The chain uses TRBV9 and TRBJ1-1; D not resolved. V was shortened by 4 bases and J by 6 bases, with 16 bases between the two germline ends. Germline CDR1 SGDLS, CDR2 YYNGEE. The CDR3 loop spans 14 amino acids. The CDR3 loop is CASSPSGWSPEAFF. The CDR3 DNA sequence: TGTGCCAGCAGCCCCTCTGGTTGGAGCCCTGAAGCTTTCTTT.

The J gene is TRBJ1-2, the V gene TRBV2, with D unresolved. V was pared by 6 bases and J by 3 bases, with 14 bases between. Germline values: CDR1 SNHLY, CDR2 FYNNEI. The CDR3 totals 14 residues. In DNA, the CDR3 is TGTGCCAGCAGCCGTATTGAGGCCGACTATGGCTACACCTTC. This gives the protein CASSRIEADYGYTF.

The rearrangement joins TRBV4-3 to TRBJ2-3, with D uncertain. V dropped 9 bases and J dropped 6 bases, with 22 bases sitting between them. The V gene's germline CDR1 is LGHNA and CDR2 YSLEER. The CDR3 has 15 amino acids. CDR3 amino acids: CASRRERSLEDTQYF. The CDR3, as DNA: TGCGCCAGTCGTCGAGAGCGCTCACTCGAGGATACGCAGTATTTT.

The chain links TRBV5-4 to TRBJ1-6; D unresolved. Trimming pared 0 bases from V and 7 bases from J, leaving 2 bases between. The CDR3 loop spans 12 amino acids. Germline CDR1 is SGHNT and CDR2 is YYREEE (reference sequence). The CDR3 is CASSLANSPLHF. CDR3 nucleotide sequence: TGTGCCAGCAGCTTGGCGAATTCACCCCTCCACTTT.

The gene calls are TRBV11-2 and TRBJ2-7; no firm D call. V gave up 5 bases and J gave up 4 bases, with 6 bases separating them. The CDR3 covers 11 residues. Germline V gene lookup returns CDR1 SGHAT and CDR2 FQNNGV. The CDR3 DNA reads as TGTGCCAGCAGCATAAATTACGAGCAGTACTTC. This encodes CASSINYEQYF.

V gene TRBV12-5 combines with J gene TRBJ2-3; D may be TRBD2 (5 bases). Germline-derived CDR1 and CDR2 are LGHNT and FRNRAP. CDR3 length: 15 amino acids. V shed 0 bases and J shed 3 bases, with 10 bases lying between them. The CDR3 loop is CASGLVTSPTDTQYF. In nucleotides, the CDR3 is TGTGCTAGTGGTTTGGTAACTAGTCCAACAGATACGCAGTATTTT.

The chain recombines TRBV2 with TRBJ2-2; possibly TRBD2 for D (5 bases). V gave up 4 bases and J gave up 3 bases, with 6 bases separating them. Germline-derived CDR1 and CDR2 are SNHLY and FYNNEI. The CDR3 length is 13 residues. The CDR3 region is CASSGTYTGELFF. Written as DNA, the CDR3 is TGTGCCAGCAGTGGGACTTACACCGGGGAGCTGTTTTTT. The full variable domain, completed using reference TRBV2 and TRBJ2-2, is EPEVTQTPSHQVTQMGQEVILRCVPISNHLYFYWYRQILGQKVEFLVSFYNNEISEKSEIFDDQFSVERPDGSNFTLKIRSTKLEDSAMYFCASSGTYTGELFFGEGSRLTVL.

The V call is TRBV7-4, the J call TRBJ2-7; possibly TRBD1 for D (6 bases). Germline lookup yields CDR1 SGHVT and CDR2 SQSDAQ. This CDR3 is built from 14 residues. Trimming shortened V by 10 bases and J by 1 base, and 17 bases separated the two germline ends. The CDR3 loop reads CATPLGAGSYEQYF. As DNA, the CDR3 is TGTGCCACTCCCCTGGGGGCAGGGTCCTACGAGCAGTACTTC.

The rearrangement links TRBV4-1 to TRBJ2-7; TRBD1 is a possible D gene (6 bases). Trimming cost V 1 base and J 5 bases, with 15 bases left between them. Germline lookup yields CDR1 MGHRA and CDR2 YSYEKL. The CDR3 has 15 residues. The CDR3 coding sequence is TGCGCCAGCAGCCAAGGACAGGCACCGGTGGACGAGCAGTACTTC. The encoded protein is CASSQGQAPVDEQYF.

The genes are TRBV11-2 and TRBJ2-3; 12 nucleotides line up with TRBD2. This CDR3 is 17 amino acids long. The germline CDR1 and CDR2 sequences are SGHAT and FQNNGV. J lost 2 bases, V lost 1 base, and 4 bases had no gene match. This chain's CDR3 is CASSLVTSGGSTDTQYF. The CDR3 coding sequence is TGTGCCAGCAGCTTAGTCACTAGCGGGGGGTCCACAGATACGCAGTATTTT.

The V call is TRBV9, the J call TRBJ2-3, with D maybe TRBD2 (6 bases). This CDR3 spans 14 amino acids. With 4 bases removed from V and 4 bases from J, the gap between germline ends came to 13 bases. The V gene's germline CDR1 is SGDLS and CDR2 YYNGEE. This CDR3 reads CASSILGGADTQYF. DNA of the CDR3: TGTGCCAGCAGCATCTTGGGGGGTGCAGATACGCAGTATTTT. The entire variable domain, with the rest obtained from reference TRBV9 and TRBJ2-3, is as follows: DSGVTQTPKHLITATGQRVTLRCSPRSGDLSVYWYQQSLDQGLQFLIQYYNGEERAKGNILERFSAQQFPDLHSELNLSSLELGDSALYFCASSILGGADTQYFGPGTRLTVL.

The CDR3 DNA sequence: TGTGCCACAGGACAGGGCTACTACGAGCAGTACTTC. As protein: CATGQGYYEQYF. The rearrangement uses TRBV12-3 or TRBV12-4 and TRBJ2-7; 8 nucleotides align to TRBD1. V lost 10 bases to trimming and J lost 3 bases; unmatched junction nucleotides: 5. The length of the CDR3 is 12 residues.

In its sample, this clone was seen once. The chain recombines TRBV15 with TRBJ2-3, with 10 bases lining up with TRBD2. Germline V CDR1 and CDR2: LNHNV, YYDKDF (reference sequence). J gave up 3 bases and V 1 base, and 7 bases lay outside the gene matches. This CDR3 is built from 17 residues. Here the CDR3 reads CATSRVATSGVTDTQYF. As DNA, the CDR3 is TGTGCCACCAGCAGAGTGGCCACTAGCGGGGTAACAGATACGCAGTATTTT. Supplemented by reference TRBV15 and TRBJ2-3, the full variable domain reads DAMVIQNPRYQVTQFGKPVTLSCSQTLNHNVMYWYQQKSSQAPKLLFHYYDKDFNNEADTPDNFQSRRPNTSFCFLDIRSPGLGDTAMYLCATSRVATSGVTDTQYFGPGTRLTVL.

The chain is built from TRBV11-1 and TRBJ1-1; unclear D gene. CDR1 and CDR2 from the germline V gene are SGHAT and FQDESV (reference sequence). Trimming removed 1 base from V and 4 bases from J, with 10 bases in between. CDR3 length: 14 amino acids. The DNA for the CDR3 is TGTGCCAGCAGCTTAGGCCGGGAGACCACTGAAGCTTTCTTT. Amino acid sequence: CASSLGRETTEAFF.

The rearrangement joins TRBV5-4 to TRBJ2-1, with D possibly matching TRBD2 (5 bases). Germline CDR1 reads SGHNT; CDR2 reads YYREEE (reference sequence). The V end was cut by 4 bases, the J end by 0 bases, with 11 bases between. The length of the CDR3 is 15 residues. This CDR3 is CASSGRVSSYNEQFF. The CDR3 DNA sequence: TGTGCCAGCAGCGGGAGAGTAAGCTCCTACAATGAGCAGTTCTTC.

This chain joins TRBV5-1 and TRBJ1-1, with D maybe TRBD1 (5 bases). Germline CDR1 SGHRS, CDR2 YFSETQ. The CDR3 runs to 13 residues. Trimming shortened V by 3 bases and J by 1 base, and 7 bases separated the two germline ends. Here the CDR3 DNA reads TGCGCCAGCAGCTCCCAGGGGAACACTGAAGCTTTCTTT. It yields the protein CASSSQGNTEAFF.

V usage is TRBV28 and J usage is TRBJ2-3, with 9 bases matching TRBD1. CDR3 length: 13 residues. Trimming cost V 4 bases and J 4 bases; bases outside gene matches: 0. The germline CDR1 and CDR2 sequences are MDHEN and SYDVKM. Here the CDR3 reads CASSWTGADTQYF. The CDR3, as DNA: TGTGCCAGCAGTTGGACAGGGGCAGATACGCAGTATTTT. The whole variable domain, filled in from reference TRBV28 and TRBJ2-3, reads DVKVTQSSRYLVKRTGEKVFLECVQDMDHENMFWYRQDPGLGLRLIYFSYDVKMKEKGDIPEGYSVSREKKERFSLILESASTNQTSMYLCASSWTGADTQYFGPGTRLTVL.

The gene calls are TRBV20-1 and TRBJ1-1, with 8 bases fitting TRBD1. V was clipped by 5 bases and J by 10 bases; unmatched bases: 6. Germline lookup yields CDR1 DFQATT and CDR2 SNEGSKA (reference sequence). The CDR3 runs to 11 residues. The CDR3 DNA reads as TGCAGTGCTTACCTACAGGGGGGAGCTTTCTTT. This codes for CSAYLQGGAFF.